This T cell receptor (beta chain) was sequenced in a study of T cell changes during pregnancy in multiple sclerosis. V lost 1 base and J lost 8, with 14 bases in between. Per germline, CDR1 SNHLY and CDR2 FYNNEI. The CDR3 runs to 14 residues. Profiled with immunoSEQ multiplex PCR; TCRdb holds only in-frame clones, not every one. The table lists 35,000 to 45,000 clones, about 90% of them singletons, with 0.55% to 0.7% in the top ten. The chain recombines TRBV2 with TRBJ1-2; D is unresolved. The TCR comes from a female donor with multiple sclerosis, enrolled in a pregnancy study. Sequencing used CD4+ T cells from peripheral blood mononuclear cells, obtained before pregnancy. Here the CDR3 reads CASSEGQVPLGYTF. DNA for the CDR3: TGTGCCAGCAGTGAAGGGCAGGTACCGTTAGGCTACACCTTC.